The rows below give T cell receptor beta chains drawn from one sample of a study of T-cell reconstitution after alpha-beta-depleted transplantation in children. TCRdb reanalysed the PCR reads using MiXCR and keeps one entry per CDR3 protein. The data contain about 440,000 distinct CDR3 sequences, roughly two fifths of them singletons. Source: PBMCs, taken before TCRalphabeta/CD19-depleted stem cell transplant. The receptors originated from a girl between 2 and 10 years old with aplastic anemia, due to receive a stem cell transplant. CDR3s include the opening cysteine and the closing phenylalanine or tryptophan.

j_call v_call cdr3_length cdr3_aa
TRBJ2-5 TRBV28 16 CASSLWVAGVGETQYF
TRBJ2-1 TRBV5-1 15 CASSPSTSTLNEQFF
TRBJ2-3 TRBV5-6 20 CASSLIDSGGARWMIDTQYF
TRBJ2-5 TRBV7-2 15 CASSGDLPWGETQYF
TRBJ2-7 TRBV5-1 16 CASSLTLPAEPYEQYF
TRBJ1-1 TRBV5-1 15 CASSSPGRRNTEAFF
TRBJ1-5 TRBV13 14 CASSFGTAVGPQHF
TRBJ1-1 TRBV20-1 13 CSATDRVHPEAFF
TRBJ2-3 TRBV6-1 14 CASRSTGGKDTQYF
TRBJ2-7 TRBV18 14 CASSPRQAMGEQYF